Included here is one TCR beta chain sequence, with context. These data are taken from a study of T cells in Graves' hyperthyroidism and ophthalmopathy. V shed 5 bases and J shed 0 bases, with 11 bases lying between them. Germline loops: CDR1 SGHRS, CDR2 YFSETQ. CDR3 length: 14 residues. Stability of Graves' hyperthyroidism was defined as absent ophthalmopathy progression within 18 months. Diagnoses were established using clinical symptoms, serum thyroxine and TRAb, thyroid ultrasound and orbital computed tomography. Amplification targeted TCR beta CDR3 regions from RNA transcripts. A first-round RT-PCR of the TCR CDR3 used the HTBI primer set. TCRdb recomputed calls from the multiplex PCR reads with MiXCR, one row per CDR3 protein. Of 600,000 or so distinct CDR3 sequences in the sample, around 15% were seen once.

V gene TRBV5-1 combines with J gene TRBJ1-2; no firm D call. Sample: blood. This receptor was obtained from a woman aged 30 to 39 with Graves' hyperthyroidism. CDR3 sequence (DNA): TGCGCCAGCAGAGATGGACCTTCTAACTATGGCTACACCTTC. It translates to CASRDGPSNYGYTF. Based on the CDR3 plus reference TRBV5-1 and TRBJ1-2, the full variable domain is KAGVTQTPRYLIKTRGQQVTLSCSPISGHRSVSWYQQTPGQGLQFLFEYFSETQRNKGNFPGRFSGRQFSNSRSEMNVSTLELGDSALYLCASRDGPSNYGYTFGSGTRLTVV.